Listed below are T cell receptor beta chains from one sample, sequenced in a study of memory CD4+ T cells and cytomegalovirus serostatus. TCRdb keeps only in-frame clones here, not all; method: immunoSEQ multiplex PCR. The sample holds 55,000 or so clones, about four fifths seen once. Sequenced input: memory CD4+ T cells from blood. The receptors here all came from an adult in good health and CMV-seropositive. CDR3s include the opening cysteine and the closing phenylalanine or tryptophan. D genes are given only for firm matches. Expanded clones get a size class; other rows say once, few or many, or leave the size out.

CDR3 length	clone size	V gene	D gene	J gene	CDR3 protein	CDR3 DNA
15	once	TRBV9	NA	TRBJ1-5	CASSLDEALNQPQHF	TGTGCCAGCAGCTTGGACGAAGCGCTCAATCAGCCCCAGCATTTT
17	NA	TRBV2	TRBD2	TRBJ2-2	CASSRVGGGVNTGELFF	TGTGCCAGCAGTCGAGTAGGCGGGGGAGTGAACACCGGGGAGCTGTTTTTT
15	NA	TRBV7-9	NA	TRBJ2-2	CASSFPPHDTGELFF	TGTGCCAGCAGCTTCCCCCCCCATGACACCGGGGAGCTGTTTTTT
12	NA	TRBV6-1	NA	TRBJ2-4	CASSQSGDIQYF	TGTGCCAGCAGTCAAAGTGGGGACATTCAGTACTTC
14	NA	TRBV2	NA	TRBJ1-2	CASIQAGARYGYTF	TGTGCCAGCATACAGGCGGGAGCCCGCTATGGCTACACCTTC
14	NA	TRBV18	TRBD1	TRBJ1-6	CASSSDRGRTPLHF	TGTGCCAGCTCATCGGACAGGGGAAGGACACCCCTCCACTTT
15	NA	TRBV10-3	NA	TRBJ2-2	CAIRTRDLGAGELFF	TGTGCCATCAGAACCCGGGACTTAGGAGCCGGGGAGCTGTTTTTT
15	NA	TRBV19	NA	TRBJ1-4	CASSVNRDGNEKLFF	TGTGCCAGTAGTGTCAACCGGGACGGGAATGAAAAACTGTTTTTT
13	NA	TRBV7-9	TRBD1	TRBJ1-2	CASSPGTDYGYTF	TGTGCCAGCAGCCCTGGGACAGACTATGGCTACACCTTC
14	few	TRBV15	NA	TRBJ2-3	CATSRDIRTDTQYF	TGTGCCACCAGCAGAGATATAAGGACAGATACGCAGTATTTT
18	NA	TRBV11-3	TRBD2	TRBJ2-1	CASSLDHSGRAPYNEQFF	TGTGCCAGCAGCTTAGATCACAGCGGGAGGGCCCCCTACAATGAGCAGTTCTTC
14	NA	TRBV2	TRBD2	TRBJ2-2	CASGIAGGGGELFF	TGTGCCAGCGGGATAGCGGGAGGCGGCGGGGAGCTGTTTTTT
17	NA	TRBV28	NA	TRBJ1-5	CASSFIGGANSNQPQHF	TGTGCCAGCAGTTTCATCGGGGGCGCGAATAGCAATCAGCCCCAGCATTTT
15	NA	TRBV7-9	TRBD2	TRBJ2-3	CASILRASGADTQYF	TGTGCCAGCATCTTGAGGGCTAGCGGGGCAGATACGCAGTATTTT
13	NA	TRBV19	NA	TRBJ2-5	CASTFRGDETQYF	TGTGCCAGTACCTTTAGGGGAGACGAGACCCAGTACTTC
15	NA	TRBV25-1	TRBD1	TRBJ1-1	CASSRPGTGNTEAFF	TGTGCCAGCAGTCGACCCGGGACAGGGAACACTGAAGCTTTCTTT
14	NA	TRBV19	NA	TRBJ2-5	CASQKDGAAKTQYF	TGTGCCAGTCAAAAGGACGGTGCAGCCAAGACCCAGTACTTC
16	NA	TRBV5-1	TRBD2	TRBJ2-5	CASSTLAGGPGETQYF	TGCGCCAGCAGCACACTAGCGGGGGGGCCGGGAGAGACCCAGTACTTC
19	NA	TRBV11-2	NA	TRBJ1-6	CASSLRAMGRSSYNSPLHF	TGTGCCAGCAGCTTACGGGCTATGGGCAGGAGCTCCTATAATTCACCCCTCCACTTT
11	NA	TRBV6-6	TRBD1	TRBJ1-4	CASSKGQVLFF	TGTGCCAGCAGTAAGGGACAGGTCCTGTTTTTT
12	NA	TRBV28	NA	TRBJ2-2	CASSLVTGELFF	TGTGCCAGCAGTTTAGTGACGGGGGAGCTGTTTTTT
16	NA	TRBV27	NA	TRBJ2-1	CASSPTTWANYNEQFF	TGTGCCAGCAGCCCCACGACTTGGGCCAACTACAATGAGCAGTTCTTC
13	few	TRBV27	NA	TRBJ2-7	CASGQRGTYEQYF	TGTGCCAGCGGACAAAGGGGAACCTACGAGCAGTACTTC
15	NA	TRBV18	NA	TRBJ1-6	CASSPWNRVNSPLHF	TGTGCCAGCTCACCATGGAACAGAGTAAATTCACCCCTCCACTTT
13	NA	TRBV2	NA	TRBJ2-5	CASIPRGGETQYF	TGTGCCAGCATCCCCAGGGGAGGGGAGACCCAGTACTTC
12	few	TRBV2	NA	TRBJ2-5	CASSEAWETQYF	TGTGCCAGCAGTGAAGCTTGGGAGACCCAGTACTTC
13	once	TRBV30	NA	TRBJ2-6	CAWGGSGANVLTF	TGTGCCTGGGGGGGCTCTGGGGCCAACGTCCTGACTTTC
15	NA	TRBV4-1	TRBD1	TRBJ1-2	CASSHPSQGAGGYTF	TGCGCCAGCAGCCACCCTAGCCAGGGGGCGGGGGGCTACACCTTC
13	NA	TRBV6-6	NA	TRBJ1-2	CASSYGGGLGPTF	TGTGCCAGCAGTTACGGGGGAGGGCTAGGCCCCACCTTC
11	NA	TRBV2	NA	TRBJ2-1	CASSEVPTEFF	TGTGCCAGCAGTGAGGTACCTACCGAGTTCTTC
17	NA	TRBV7-2	NA	TRBJ1-2	CASSLARSAGGFKGYTF	TGTGCCAGCAGCTTAGCGCGCAGCGCCGGGGGCTTTAAGGGCTACACCTTC
13	NA	TRBV18	NA	TRBJ2-7	CASSPPSGYEQYF	TGTGCCAGCTCACCACCCTCAGGGTACGAGCAGTACTTC
14	once	TRBV6-5	NA	TRBJ1-2	CASLDSGDPYGYTF	TGTGCCAGCTTGGACTCGGGGGATCCCTATGGCTACACCTTC
14	NA	TRBV5-6	NA	TRBJ1-5	CASSGGLPNQPQHF	TGTGCCAGCAGCGGGGGACTACCCAATCAGCCCCAGCATTTT
17	NA	TRBV5-1	TRBD2	TRBJ2-3	CASSLGGTSGTKDTQYF	TGCGCCAGCAGCTTGGGAGGGACTAGCGGCACGAAGGATACGCAGTATTTT
14	NA	TRBV7-9	NA	TRBJ2-5	CASSFSSGQETQYF	TGTGCCAGCAGCTTTTCGTCGGGGCAAGAGACCCAGTACTTC
16	NA	TRBV18	TRBD1	TRBJ2-2	CASSPMGQGPTGELFF	TGTGCCAGCTCACCGATGGGACAGGGGCCCACCGGGGAGCTGTTTTTT